This T cell receptor (beta chain) emerged from a study of human CD8 memory T cell subsets. The authors made TCR beta libraries using UMI-labeled 5' RACE. After re-calling the 5' RACE reads, TCRdb lists one entry per CDR3 protein, DNA absent. Seen in this sample are roughly 17,000 distinct CDR3 sequences; the ten most common clones hold approximately 6%. Germline CDR1 is ENHRY and CDR2 is SYGVKD. This CDR3 contains 14 residues. The study's findings and limits: The authors found that stem-like memory and precursor exhausted T cell repertoires overlapped minimally.

Details on this clonotype: Its cognate antigen is unknown.

Phenotypically, stem-like memory CD8+ T cells (TSTEM) were characterized as CCR7+ PD-1- TIGIT-. The sequence was obtained from a human donor in good health. The chain combines TRBV10-3 with TRBJ2-3. Sequenced: CD8+ stem-like memory T cells (TSCM and TCM) sorted from PBMCs. This sample's subset: stem-like memory CD8 T cells (TSTEM), CCR7+ PD-1- TIGIT-. The CDR3 here is CAISESWGTDTQYF.